Listed here is a single T cell receptor beta chain. The assay was immunoSEQ multiplex PCR, and TCRdb's table has in-frame clones only and misses some. The profile covers approximately 81,000 clones, with 81% appearing a single time and around 4.2% taken by the ten largest. The source of the sample is a study of OX40 agonist ivuxolimab in advanced cancers. On the study more broadly: Dose-escalation patients suffered from hepatocellular carcinoma, melanoma, renal cell or head and neck cancer.

Germline trimming cut 4 bases from V and 0 bases from J; bases unmatched to any gene: 12. The CDR3 consists of 18 residues. The germline V gene has CDR1 MGHRA and CDR2 YSYEKL. The specimen comprised CD4+ or CD8+ T cells sorted from blood, sampled in a trial of the OX40 agonist ivuxolimab. This TCR was recovered from an adult with an advanced solid tumor such as melanoma, head and neck, liver or kidney cancer. The chain is built from TRBV4-1 and TRBJ1-5; TRBD1 aligns across 7 bases. DNA of the CDR3: TGCGCCAGCAGCCCTACAGGGGCGGGGAGAGATAGCAATCAGCCCCAGCATTTT. Translation gives CASSPTGAGRDSNQPQHF.